This TCR beta chain was sequenced in a study of vaccination effects on CD4 cells after COVID-19. As concerns this clone: Its antigen is as yet unknown.

The protocol was immunoSEQ multiplex PCR, while the TCRdb copy is restricted to in-frame clones and leaves out a portion. Of tens of thousands of clones listed, around 70% are singletons. Antigen-specific CD4+ T cells expanded by the ViraFEST assay with viral peptide pools were then sequenced. Isolating CD4+ T cells followed more than 9 days of culture. A density of about 1.8 million PBMC per well was used; these cells were cultured with approximately 10 IU/ml IL-2 and about 9.4 ug/ml peptides. The authors exchanged half the medium for IL-2 medium on days 3 and 7. The CDR3 is 15 amino acids. Trimming shortened V by 1 base and J by 8 bases, and 17 bases separated the two germline ends. CDR1 and CDR2 (germline): MGHRA, YSYEKL.

The sequence derives from a human donor who received a COVID-19 vaccine. The sample in question was CD4+ T cells from PBMCs cultured with HCoV-229E spike peptides, obtained before COVID-19 vaccination. The rearrangement joins TRBV4-1 to TRBJ1-2; D is undetermined. The CDR3 region is CASSQVVGFSGGYTF. For the CDR3, the DNA is TGCGCCAGCAGCCAAGTGGTTGGGTTTTCGGGGGGCTACACCTTC.